This T cell receptor (beta chain) was sequenced during a study of cytomegalovirus exposure and HLA in healthy donors. The repertoire was sequenced with immunoSEQ multiplex PCR; TCRdb's copy has only in-frame clones and lacks some. The repertoire holds 200,000 or so clones, more than 65% seen once, with roughly 13% in the top ten. This sequence originates from a woman between 25 and 40 years old in good health and CMV-seropositive. Sequenced material: PBMCs.

The CDR3 is CASSLASVNYGYTF. The CDR3 DNA sequence: TGTGCCAGCAGCTTAGCCTCCGTCAACTATGGCTACACCTTC. V is TRBV7-9 and J is TRBJ1-2; no reliable D call. The CDR3 is 14 residues long. Germline CDR1 and CDR2: SEHNR and FQNEAQ (reference sequence). V was pared by 0 bases and J by 2 bases, with 7 bases between.